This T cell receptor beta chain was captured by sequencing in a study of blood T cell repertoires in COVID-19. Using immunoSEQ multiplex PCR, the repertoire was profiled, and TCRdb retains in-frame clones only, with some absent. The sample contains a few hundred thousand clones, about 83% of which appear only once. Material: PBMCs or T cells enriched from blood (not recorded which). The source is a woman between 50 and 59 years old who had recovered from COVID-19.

For the CDR3, the DNA is TGTGCCAGCAGCGAAGGAGGGTTGGGGGTGTACTCCACCTTC. Encoded protein: CASSEGGLGVYSTF. The gene calls are TRBV6-2 or TRBV6-3 and TRBJ1-2, with a tentative D call TRBD1 (5 bases). There are 14 residues in the CDR3. Germline-derived CDR1 and CDR2 are MNHEY and SVGEGT. V shed 6 bases and J shed 13 bases, with 24 bases lying between them.